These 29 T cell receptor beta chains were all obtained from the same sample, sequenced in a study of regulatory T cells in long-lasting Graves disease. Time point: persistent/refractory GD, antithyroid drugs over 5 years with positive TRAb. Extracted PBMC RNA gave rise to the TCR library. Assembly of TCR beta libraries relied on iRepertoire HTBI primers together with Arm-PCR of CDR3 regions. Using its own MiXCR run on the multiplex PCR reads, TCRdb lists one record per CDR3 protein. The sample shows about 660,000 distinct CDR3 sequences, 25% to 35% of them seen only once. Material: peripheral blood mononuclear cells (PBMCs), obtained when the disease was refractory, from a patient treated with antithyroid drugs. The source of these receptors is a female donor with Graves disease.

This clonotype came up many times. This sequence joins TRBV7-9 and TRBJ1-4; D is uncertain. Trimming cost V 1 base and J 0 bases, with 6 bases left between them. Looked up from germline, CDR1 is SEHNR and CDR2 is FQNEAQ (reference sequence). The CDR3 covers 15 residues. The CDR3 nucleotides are TGTGCCAGCAGCTTAGACGGTGCAACTAATGAAAAACTGTTTTTT. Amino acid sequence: CASSLDGATNEKLFF.

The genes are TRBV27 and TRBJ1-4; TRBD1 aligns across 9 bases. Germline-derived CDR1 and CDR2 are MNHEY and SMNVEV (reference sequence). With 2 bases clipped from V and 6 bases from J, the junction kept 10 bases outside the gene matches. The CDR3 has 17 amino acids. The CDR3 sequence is CASSLVTGTGLYEKLFF. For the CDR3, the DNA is TGTGCCAGCAGTTTAGTCACGGGGACAGGGCTATATGAAAAACTGTTTTTT. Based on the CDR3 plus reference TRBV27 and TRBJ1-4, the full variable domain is EAQVTQNPRYLITVTGKKLTVTCSQNMNHEYMSWYRQDPGLGLRQIYYSMNVEVTDKGDVPEGYKVSRKEKRNFPLILESPSPNQTSLYFCASSLVTGTGLYEKLFFGSGTQLSVL.

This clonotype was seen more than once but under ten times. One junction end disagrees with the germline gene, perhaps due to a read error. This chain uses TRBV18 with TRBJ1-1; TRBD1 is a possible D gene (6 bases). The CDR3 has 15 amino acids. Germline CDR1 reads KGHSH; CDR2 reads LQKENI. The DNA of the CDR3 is TGTGCCAGCTCAACGGCACAGGGTAGGAGCACTGAGGCTTTCTTT. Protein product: CASSTAQGRSTEAFF.

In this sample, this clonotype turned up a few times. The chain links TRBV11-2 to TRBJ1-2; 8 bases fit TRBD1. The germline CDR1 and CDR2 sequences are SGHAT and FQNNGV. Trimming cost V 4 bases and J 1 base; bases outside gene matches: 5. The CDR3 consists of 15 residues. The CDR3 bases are TGTGCCAGCAGCTCCATCGACAGGGGTAACTATGGCTACACCTTC. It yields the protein CASSSIDRGNYGYTF.

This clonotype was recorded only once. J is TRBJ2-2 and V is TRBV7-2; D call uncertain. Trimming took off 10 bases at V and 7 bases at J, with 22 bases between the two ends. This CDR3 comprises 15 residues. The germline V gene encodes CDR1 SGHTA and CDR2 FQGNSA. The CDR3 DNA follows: TGTGCCAAGATCATTGGTCCTGGAGATGGCGGGGAGCTGTTTTTT. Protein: CAKIIGPGDGGELFF.

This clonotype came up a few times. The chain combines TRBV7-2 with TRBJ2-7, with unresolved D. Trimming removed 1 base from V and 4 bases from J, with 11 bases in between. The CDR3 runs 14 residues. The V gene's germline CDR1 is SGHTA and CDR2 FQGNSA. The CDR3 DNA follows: TGTGCCAGCAGCTTAGGGGGTTTTGGATACGAGCAGTACTTC. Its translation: CASSLGGFGYEQYF. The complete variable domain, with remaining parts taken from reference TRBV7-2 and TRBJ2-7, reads GAGVSQSPSNKVTEKGKDVELRCDPISGHTALYWYRQSLGQGLEFLIYFQGNSAPDKSGLPSDRFSAERTGGSVSTLTIQRTQQEDSAVYLCASSLGGFGYEQYFGPGTRLTVT.

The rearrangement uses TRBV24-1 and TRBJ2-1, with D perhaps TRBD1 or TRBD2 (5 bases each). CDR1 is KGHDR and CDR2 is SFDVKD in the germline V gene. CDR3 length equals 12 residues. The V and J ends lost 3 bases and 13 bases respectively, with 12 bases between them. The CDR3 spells CATSDTGRAQFF. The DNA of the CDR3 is TGTGCCACCAGTGATACGGGACGCGCTCAGTTCTTC.

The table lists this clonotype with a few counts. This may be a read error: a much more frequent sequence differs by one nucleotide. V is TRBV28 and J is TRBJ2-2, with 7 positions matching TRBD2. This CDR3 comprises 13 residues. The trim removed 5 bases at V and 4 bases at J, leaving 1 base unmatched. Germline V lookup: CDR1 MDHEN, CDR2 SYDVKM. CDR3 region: CASSGTITGELFF. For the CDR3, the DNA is TGTGCCAGCAGTGGGACTATCACCGGGGAGCTGTTTTTT.

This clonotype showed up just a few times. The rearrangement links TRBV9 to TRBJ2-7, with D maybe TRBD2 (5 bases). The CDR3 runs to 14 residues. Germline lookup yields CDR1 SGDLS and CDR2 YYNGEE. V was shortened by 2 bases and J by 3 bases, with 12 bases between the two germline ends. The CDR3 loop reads CASSVHSEGYEQYF. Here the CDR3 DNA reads TGTGCCAGCAGCGTTCACAGCGAGGGCTACGAGCAGTACTTC.

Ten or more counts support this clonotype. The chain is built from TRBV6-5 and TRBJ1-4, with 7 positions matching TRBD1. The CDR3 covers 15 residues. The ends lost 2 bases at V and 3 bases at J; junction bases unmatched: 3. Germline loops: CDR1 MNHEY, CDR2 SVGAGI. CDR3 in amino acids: CASSYEGQPNEKLFF. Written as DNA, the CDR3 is TGTGCCAGCAGTTACGAGGGACAGCCTAATGAAAAACTGTTTTTT.

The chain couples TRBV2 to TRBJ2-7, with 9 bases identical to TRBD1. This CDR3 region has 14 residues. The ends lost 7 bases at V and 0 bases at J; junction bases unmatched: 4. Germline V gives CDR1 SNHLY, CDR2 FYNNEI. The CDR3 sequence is CASTRQGDSYEQYF. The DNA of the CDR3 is TGTGCCAGCACCCGACAGGGGGACTCCTACGAGCAGTACTTC. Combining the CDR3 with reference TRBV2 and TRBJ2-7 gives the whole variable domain EPEVTQTPSHQVTQMGQEVILRCVPISNHLYFYWYRQILGQKVEFLVSFYNNEISEKSEIFDDQFSVERPDGSNFTLKIRSTKLEDSAMYFCASTRQGDSYEQYFGPGTRLTVT.

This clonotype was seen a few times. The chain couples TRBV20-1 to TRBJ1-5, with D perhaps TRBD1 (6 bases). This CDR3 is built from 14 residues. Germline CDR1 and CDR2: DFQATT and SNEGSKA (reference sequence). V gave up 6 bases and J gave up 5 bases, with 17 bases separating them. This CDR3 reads CSAAQGSSDQPQHF. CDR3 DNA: TGCAGTGCAGCACAGGGAAGCTCCGATCAGCCCCAGCATTTT.

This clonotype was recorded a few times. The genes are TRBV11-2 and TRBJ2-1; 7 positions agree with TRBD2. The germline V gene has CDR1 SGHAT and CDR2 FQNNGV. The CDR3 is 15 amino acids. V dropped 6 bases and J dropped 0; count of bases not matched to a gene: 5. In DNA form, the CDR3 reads TGTGCCAGCAGGGGAGGGTTGGGCTCCTACAATGAGCAGTTCTTC. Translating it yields CASRGGLGSYNEQFF.

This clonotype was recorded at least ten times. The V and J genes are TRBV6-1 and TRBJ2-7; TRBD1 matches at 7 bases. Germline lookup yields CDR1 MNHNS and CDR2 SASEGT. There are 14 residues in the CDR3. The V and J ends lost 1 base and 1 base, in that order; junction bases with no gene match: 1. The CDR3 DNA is TGTGCCAGCAGTGAAGGACAGGGATCCTACGAGCAGTACTTC. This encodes CASSEGQGSYEQYF.

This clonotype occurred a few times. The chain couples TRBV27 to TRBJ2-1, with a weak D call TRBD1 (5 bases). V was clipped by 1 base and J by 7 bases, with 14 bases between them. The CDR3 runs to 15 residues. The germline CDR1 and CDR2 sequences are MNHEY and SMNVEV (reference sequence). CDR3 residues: CASSLLAAAGNEQFF. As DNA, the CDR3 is TGTGCCAGCAGTTTATTAGCTGCGGCAGGGAATGAGCAGTTCTTC.

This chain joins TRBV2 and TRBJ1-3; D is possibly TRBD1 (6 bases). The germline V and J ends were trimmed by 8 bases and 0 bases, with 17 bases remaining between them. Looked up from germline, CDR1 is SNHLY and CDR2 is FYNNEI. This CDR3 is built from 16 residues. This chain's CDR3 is CASGAGQPSSGNTIYF. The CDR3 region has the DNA TGTGCCAGCGGTGCCGGACAGCCTAGCTCTGGAAACACCATATATTTT.

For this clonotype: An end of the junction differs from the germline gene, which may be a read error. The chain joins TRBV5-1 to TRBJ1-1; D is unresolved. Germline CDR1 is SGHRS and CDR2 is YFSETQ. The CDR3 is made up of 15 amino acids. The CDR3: CASSLWAAGKTEAFF. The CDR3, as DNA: TGCGCCAGCAGCTTGTGGGCGGCGGGGAAGACTGAGGCTTTCTTT.

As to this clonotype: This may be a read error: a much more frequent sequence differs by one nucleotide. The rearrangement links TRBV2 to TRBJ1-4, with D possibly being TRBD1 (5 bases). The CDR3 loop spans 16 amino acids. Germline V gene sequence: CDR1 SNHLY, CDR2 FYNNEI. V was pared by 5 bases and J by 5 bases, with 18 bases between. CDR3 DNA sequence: TGTGCCAGCAGTAGTGGGGACGAATACTCGAATGAAAAACTGTTTTTT. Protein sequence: CASSSGDEYSNEKLFF. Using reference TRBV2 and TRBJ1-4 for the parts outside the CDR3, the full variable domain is EPEVTQTPSHQVTQMGQEVILRCVPISNHLYFYWYRQILGQKVEFLVSFYNNEISEKSEIFDDQFSVERPDGSNFTLKIRSTKLEDSAMYFCASSSGDEYSNEKLFFGSGTQLSVL.

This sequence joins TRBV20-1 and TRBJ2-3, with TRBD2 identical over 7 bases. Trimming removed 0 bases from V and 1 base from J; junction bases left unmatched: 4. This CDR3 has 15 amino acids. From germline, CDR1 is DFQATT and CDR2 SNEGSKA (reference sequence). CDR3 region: CSARDRGRGTDTQYF. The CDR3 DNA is TGCAGTGCTAGAGATCGAGGGAGGGGCACAGATACGCAGTATTTT.

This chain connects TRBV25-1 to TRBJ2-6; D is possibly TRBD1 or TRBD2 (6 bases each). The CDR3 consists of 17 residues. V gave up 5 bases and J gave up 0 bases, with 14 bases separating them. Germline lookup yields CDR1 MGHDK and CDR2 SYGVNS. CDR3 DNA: TGTGCCAGCAGTCTACAGGGACTCTCCTCTGGGGCCAACGTCCTGACTTTC. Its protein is CASSLQGLSSGANVLTF.

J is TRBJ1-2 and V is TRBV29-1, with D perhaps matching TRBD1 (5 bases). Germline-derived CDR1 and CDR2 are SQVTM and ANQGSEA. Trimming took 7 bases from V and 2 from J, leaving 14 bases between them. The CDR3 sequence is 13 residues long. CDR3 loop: CSAEAGVNYGYTF. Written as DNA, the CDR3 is TGCAGCGCCGAAGCGGGGGTCAACTATGGCTACACCTTC.

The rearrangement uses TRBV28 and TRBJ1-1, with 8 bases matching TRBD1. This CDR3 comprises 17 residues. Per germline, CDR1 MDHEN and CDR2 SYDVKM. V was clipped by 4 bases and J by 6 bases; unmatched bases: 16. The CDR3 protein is CASSSSPQGVGGAEAFF. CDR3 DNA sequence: TGTGCCAGCAGTTCAAGCCCACAGGGGGTGGGGGGCGCTGAAGCTTTCTTT.

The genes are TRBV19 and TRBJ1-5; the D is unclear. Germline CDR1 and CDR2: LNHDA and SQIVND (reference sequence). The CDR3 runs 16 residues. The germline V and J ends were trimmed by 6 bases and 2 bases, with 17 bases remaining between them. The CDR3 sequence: CASRVTLSSRNQPQHF. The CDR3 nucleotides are TGTGCCAGTAGGGTGACTCTTTCTTCCCGCAATCAGCCCCAGCATTTT.

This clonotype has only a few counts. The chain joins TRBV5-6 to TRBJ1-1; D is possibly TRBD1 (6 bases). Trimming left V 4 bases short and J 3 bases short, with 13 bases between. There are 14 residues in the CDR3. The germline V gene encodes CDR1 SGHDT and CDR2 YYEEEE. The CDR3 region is CASSDQGKDTEAFF. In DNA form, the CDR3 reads TGTGCCAGCAGCGACCAGGGGAAGGACACTGAAGCTTTCTTT.

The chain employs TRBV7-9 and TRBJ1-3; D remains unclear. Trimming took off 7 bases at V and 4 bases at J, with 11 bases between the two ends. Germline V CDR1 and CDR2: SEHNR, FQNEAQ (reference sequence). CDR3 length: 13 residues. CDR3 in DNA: TGTGCCAGCACCATTAGTTCGGGAAACACCATATATTTT. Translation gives CASTISSGNTIYF.

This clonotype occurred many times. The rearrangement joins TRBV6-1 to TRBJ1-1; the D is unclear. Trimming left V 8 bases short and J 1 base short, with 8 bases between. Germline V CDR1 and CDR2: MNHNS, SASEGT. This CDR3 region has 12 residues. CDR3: CASSRWNTEAFF. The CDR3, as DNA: TGTGCCAGCTCCCGGTGGAACACTGAAGCTTTCTTT.

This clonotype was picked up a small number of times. The CDR3 nucleotides are TGTGCCAGCAGGACGATCATGAACACTGAAGCTTTCTTT. The encoded protein is CASRTIMNTEAFF. The V gene is TRBV27, the J gene TRBJ1-1; D is uncertain. With 6 bases removed from V and 0 bases from J, the gap between germline ends came to 8 bases. The CDR3 length is 13 residues. Germline CDR1 reads MNHEY; CDR2 reads SMNVEV (reference sequence).

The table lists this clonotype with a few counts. The CDR3 DNA sequence: TGTGCCAGCAGTTCGACAGGGGGTTATAATCAGCCCCAGCATTTT. As protein: CASSSTGGYNQPQHF. J is TRBJ1-5 and V is TRBV28; the match to TRBD1 covers 9 bases. CDR3 length equals 15 residues. The germline V gene encodes CDR1 MDHEN and CDR2 SYDVKM. With 4 bases clipped from V and 4 bases from J, the junction kept 5 bases outside the gene matches. Together with reference TRBV28 and TRBJ1-5, the CDR3 gives the full variable domain: DVKVTQSSRYLVKRTGEKVFLECVQDMDHENMFWYRQDPGLGLRLIYFSYDVKMKEKGDIPEGYSVSREKKERFSLILESASTNQTSMYLCASSSTGGYNQPQHFGDGTRLSIL.

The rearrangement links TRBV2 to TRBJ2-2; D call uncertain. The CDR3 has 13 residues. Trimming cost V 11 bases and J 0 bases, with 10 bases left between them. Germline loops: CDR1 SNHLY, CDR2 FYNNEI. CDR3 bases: TGTGCCTCGGGTGATGCGAACACCGGGGAGCTGTTTTTT. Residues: CASGDANTGELFF.